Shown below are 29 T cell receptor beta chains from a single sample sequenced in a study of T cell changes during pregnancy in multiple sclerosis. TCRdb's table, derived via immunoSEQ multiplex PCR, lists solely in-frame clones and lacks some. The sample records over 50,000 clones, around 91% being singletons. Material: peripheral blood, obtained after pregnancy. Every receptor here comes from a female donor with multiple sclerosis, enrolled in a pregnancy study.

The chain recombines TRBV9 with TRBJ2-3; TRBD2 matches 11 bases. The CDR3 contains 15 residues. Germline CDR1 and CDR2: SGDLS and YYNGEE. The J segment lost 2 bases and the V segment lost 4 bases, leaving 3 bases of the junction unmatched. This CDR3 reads CASSWGLAATDTQYF. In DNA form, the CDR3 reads TGTGCCAGCAGCTGGGGACTAGCGGCCACAGATACGCAGTATTTT. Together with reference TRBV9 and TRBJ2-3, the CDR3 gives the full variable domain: DSGVTQTPKHLITATGQRVTLRCSPRSGDLSVYWYQQSLDQGLQFLIQYYNGEERAKGNILERFSAQQFPDLHSELNLSSLELGDSALYFCASSWGLAATDTQYFGPGTRLTVL.

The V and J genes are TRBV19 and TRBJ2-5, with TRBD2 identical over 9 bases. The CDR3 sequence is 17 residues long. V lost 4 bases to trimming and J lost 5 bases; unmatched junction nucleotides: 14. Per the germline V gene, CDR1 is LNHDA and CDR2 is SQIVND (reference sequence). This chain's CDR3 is CASSTREAGGFGETQYF. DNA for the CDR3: TGTGCCAGTAGTACCCGGGAGGCGGGGGGGTTCGGGGAGACCCAGTACTTC. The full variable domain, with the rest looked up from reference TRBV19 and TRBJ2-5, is DGGITQSPKYLFRKEGQNVTLSCEQNLNHDAMYWYRQDPGQGLRLIYYSQIVNDFQKGDIAEGYSVSREKKESFPLTVTSAQKNPTAFYLCASSTREAGGFGETQYFGPGTRLLVL.

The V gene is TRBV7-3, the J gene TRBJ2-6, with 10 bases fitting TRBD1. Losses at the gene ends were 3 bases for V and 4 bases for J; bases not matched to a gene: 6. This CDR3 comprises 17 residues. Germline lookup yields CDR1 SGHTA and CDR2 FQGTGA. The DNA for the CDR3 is TGTGCCAGCAGCTTGACAGGGGGCCATCAGGGGGCCAACGTCCTGACTTTC. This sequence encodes CASSLTGGHQGANVLTF.

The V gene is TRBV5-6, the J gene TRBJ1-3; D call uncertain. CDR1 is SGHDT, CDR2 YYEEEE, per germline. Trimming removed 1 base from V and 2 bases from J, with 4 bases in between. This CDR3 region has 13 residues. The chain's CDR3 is CASSLTAGNTIYF. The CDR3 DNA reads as TGTGCCAGCAGCTTGACGGCTGGAAACACCATATATTTT.

In DNA, the CDR3 is TGTGCCAGCAGCAAGGGGACAGGCCGGACTGGAAACACCATATATTTT. This sequence encodes CASSKGTGRTGNTIYF. The chain recombines TRBV9 with TRBJ1-3; TRBD1 matches at 8 bases. CDR3 length equals 16 residues. V shed 4 bases and J 2 bases; nucleotides not matched to a gene: 8. In germline, CDR1 is SGDLS, CDR2 YYNGEE.

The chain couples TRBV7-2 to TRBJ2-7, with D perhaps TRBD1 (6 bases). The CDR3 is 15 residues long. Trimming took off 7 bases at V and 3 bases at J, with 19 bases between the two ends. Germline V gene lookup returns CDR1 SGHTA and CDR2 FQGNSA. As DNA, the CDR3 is TGTGCCAGCACCATCTTCCCTACAGGGATCTACGAGCAGTACTTC. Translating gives CASTIFPTGIYEQYF.

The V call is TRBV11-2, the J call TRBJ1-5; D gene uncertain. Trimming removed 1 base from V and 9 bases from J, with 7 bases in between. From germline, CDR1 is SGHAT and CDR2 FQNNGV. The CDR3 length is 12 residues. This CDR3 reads CASSLGHSPQHF. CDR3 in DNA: TGTGCCAGCAGCTTAGGACACTCGCCCCAGCATTTT.

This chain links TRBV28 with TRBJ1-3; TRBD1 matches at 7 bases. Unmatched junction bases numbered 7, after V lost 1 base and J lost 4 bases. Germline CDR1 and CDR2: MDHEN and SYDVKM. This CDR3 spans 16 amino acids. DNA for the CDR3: TGTGCCAGCAGTTTATCCCCCCCAGGGGGGGGAAACACCATATATTTT. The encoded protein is CASSLSPPGGGNTIYF.

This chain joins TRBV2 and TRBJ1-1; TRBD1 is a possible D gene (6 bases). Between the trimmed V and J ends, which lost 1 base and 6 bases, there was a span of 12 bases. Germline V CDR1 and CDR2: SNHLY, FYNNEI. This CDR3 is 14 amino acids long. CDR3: CASSEGARQAEAFF. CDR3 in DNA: TGTGCCAGCAGTGAAGGCGCTCGACAGGCTGAAGCTTTCTTT.

CDR3 nucleotides: TGTGCCAGCAGGGACCGACAGGGAGTCCAGCCCCAGCATTTT. Its translation is CASRDRQGVQPQHF. J is TRBJ1-5 and V is TRBV2, with 7 nucleotides matching TRBD1. The CDR3 is 14 residues long. Unmatched junction bases numbered 9, after V lost 6 bases and J lost 7 bases. Germline-derived CDR1 and CDR2 are SNHLY and FYNNEI.

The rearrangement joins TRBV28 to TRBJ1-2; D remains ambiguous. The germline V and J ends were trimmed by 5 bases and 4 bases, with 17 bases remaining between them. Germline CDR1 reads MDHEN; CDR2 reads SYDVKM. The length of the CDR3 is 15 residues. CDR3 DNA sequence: TGTGCCAGCAGTCGATATATCAGGCACGGCTATGGCTACACCTTC. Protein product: CASSRYIRHGYGYTF.

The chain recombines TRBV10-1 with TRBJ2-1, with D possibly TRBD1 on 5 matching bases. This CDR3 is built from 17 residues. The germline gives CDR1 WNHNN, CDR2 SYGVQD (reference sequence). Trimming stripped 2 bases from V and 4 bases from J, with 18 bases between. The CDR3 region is CASSEAPMGRGYNEQFF. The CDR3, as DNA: TGCGCCAGCAGTGAGGCCCCGATGGGAAGGGGATACAATGAGCAGTTCTTC.

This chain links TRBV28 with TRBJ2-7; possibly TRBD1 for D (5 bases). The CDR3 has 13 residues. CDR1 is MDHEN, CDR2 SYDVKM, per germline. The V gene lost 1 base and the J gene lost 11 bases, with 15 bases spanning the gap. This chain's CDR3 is CASSLYQGSVEYF. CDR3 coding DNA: TGTGCCAGCAGTTTATATCAGGGTTCCGTGGAGTACTTC.

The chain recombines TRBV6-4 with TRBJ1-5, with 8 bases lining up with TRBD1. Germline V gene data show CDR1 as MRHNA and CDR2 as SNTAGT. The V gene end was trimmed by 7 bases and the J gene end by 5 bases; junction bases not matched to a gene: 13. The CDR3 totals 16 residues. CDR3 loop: CASMRQGRGFDQPQHF. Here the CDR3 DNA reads TGTGCCAGCATGCGACAGGGGAGAGGTTTCGATCAGCCCCAGCATTTT.

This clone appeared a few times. CDR3 in amino acids: CASSQERSTEAFF. For the CDR3, the DNA is TGCGCCAGCAGCCAAGAGCGGAGCACTGAAGCTTTCTTT. The rearrangement joins TRBV4-1 to TRBJ1-1; D unresolved. Germline-derived CDR1 and CDR2 are MGHRA and YSYEKL. Trimming left V 0 bases short and J 4 bases short, with 6 bases between. The CDR3 extends over 13 amino acids.

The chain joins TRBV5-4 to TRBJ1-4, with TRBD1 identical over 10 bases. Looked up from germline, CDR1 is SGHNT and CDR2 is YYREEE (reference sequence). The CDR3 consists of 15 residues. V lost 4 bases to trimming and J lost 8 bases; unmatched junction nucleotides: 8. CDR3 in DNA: TGTGCCAGCAGCCGTCCCGGGACAGGGGACGAAAAACTGTTTTTT. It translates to CASSRPGTGDEKLFF.

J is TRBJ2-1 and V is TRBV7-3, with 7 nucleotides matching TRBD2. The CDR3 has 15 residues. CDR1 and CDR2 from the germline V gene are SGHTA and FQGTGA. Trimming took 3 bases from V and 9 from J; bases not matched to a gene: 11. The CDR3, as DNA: TGTGCCAGCAGCTTCGTGGGGGGGAGAGTTGGTGAGCAGTTCTTC. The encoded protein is CASSFVGGRVGEQFF. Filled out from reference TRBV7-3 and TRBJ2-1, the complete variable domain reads GAGVSQTPSNKVTEKGKYVELRCDPISGHTALYWYRQSLGQGPEFLIYFQGTGAADDSGLPNDRFFAVRPEGSVSTLKIQRTERGDSAVYLCASSFVGGRVGEQFFGPGTRLTVL.

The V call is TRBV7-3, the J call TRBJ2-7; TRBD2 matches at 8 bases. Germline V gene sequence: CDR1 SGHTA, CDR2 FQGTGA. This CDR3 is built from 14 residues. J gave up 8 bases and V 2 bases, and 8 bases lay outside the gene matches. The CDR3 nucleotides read TGTGCCAGCAGCTTACGGGGGGGCACGAACCAGCAGTACTTC. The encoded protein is CASSLRGGTNQQYF.

The DNA for the CDR3 is TGCGCCAGCAGCGATGCCCGGACAGGGGCCGAGTCCATATATTTT. Its translation: CASSDARTGAESIYF. V gene TRBV5-1 combines with J gene TRBJ1-3; 9 bases line up with TRBD1. V trimming: 4 bases; J trimming: 11 bases; junction bases outside the gene matches: 13. This CDR3 has 15 amino acids. CDR1 and CDR2 from the germline V gene are SGHRS and YFSETQ.

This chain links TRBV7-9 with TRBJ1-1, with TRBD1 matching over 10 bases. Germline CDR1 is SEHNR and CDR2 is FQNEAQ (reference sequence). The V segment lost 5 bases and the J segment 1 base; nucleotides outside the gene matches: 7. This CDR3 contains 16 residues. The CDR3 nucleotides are TGTGCCAGCAGCCGAACCGGGACAGGGGAGAACACTGAAGCTTTCTTT. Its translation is CASSRTGTGENTEAFF.

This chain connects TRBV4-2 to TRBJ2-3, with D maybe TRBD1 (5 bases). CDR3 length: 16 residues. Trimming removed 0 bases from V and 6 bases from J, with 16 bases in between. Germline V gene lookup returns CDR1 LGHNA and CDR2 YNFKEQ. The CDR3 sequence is CASSQDGALKADTQYF. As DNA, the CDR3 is TGTGCCAGCAGCCAAGATGGGGCCTTAAAGGCGGATACGCAGTATTTT.

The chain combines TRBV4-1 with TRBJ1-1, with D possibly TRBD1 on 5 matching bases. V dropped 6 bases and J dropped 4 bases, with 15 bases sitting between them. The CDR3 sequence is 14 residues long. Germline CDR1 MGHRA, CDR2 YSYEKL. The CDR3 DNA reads TGCGCCAGCAGTCATGTAGGGCAGGGCACTGAAGCTTTCTTT. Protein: CASSHVGQGTEAFF.

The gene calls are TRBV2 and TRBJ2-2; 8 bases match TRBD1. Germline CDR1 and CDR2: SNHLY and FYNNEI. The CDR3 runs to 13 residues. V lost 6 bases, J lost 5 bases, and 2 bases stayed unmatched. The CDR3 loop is CASRRTGTGELFF. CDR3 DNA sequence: TGTGCCAGCAGGAGGACAGGGACCGGGGAGCTGTTTTTT.

The CDR3 DNA reads as TGTGCCAGCAGCTTTGCGAGGGCCAAAAACATTCAGTACTTC. As protein: CASSFARAKNIQYF. This chain uses TRBV7-2 with TRBJ2-4, with unresolved D. V lost 3 bases and J lost 1, with 7 bases in between. This CDR3 comprises 14 residues. Germline V CDR1 and CDR2: SGHTA, FQGNSA.

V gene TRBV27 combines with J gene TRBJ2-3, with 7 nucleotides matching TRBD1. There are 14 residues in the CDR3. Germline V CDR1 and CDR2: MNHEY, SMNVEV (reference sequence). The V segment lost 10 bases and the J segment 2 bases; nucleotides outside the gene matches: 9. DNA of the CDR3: TGTGCCATCGGGGACAGCTTTATCACAGATACGCAGTATTTT. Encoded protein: CAIGDSFITDTQYF.

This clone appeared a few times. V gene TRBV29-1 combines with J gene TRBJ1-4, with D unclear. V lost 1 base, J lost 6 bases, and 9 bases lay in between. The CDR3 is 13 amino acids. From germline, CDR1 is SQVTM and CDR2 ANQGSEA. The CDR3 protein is CSVEGESYEKLFF. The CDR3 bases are TGCAGCGTTGAAGGAGAGAGCTATGAAAAACTGTTTTTT.

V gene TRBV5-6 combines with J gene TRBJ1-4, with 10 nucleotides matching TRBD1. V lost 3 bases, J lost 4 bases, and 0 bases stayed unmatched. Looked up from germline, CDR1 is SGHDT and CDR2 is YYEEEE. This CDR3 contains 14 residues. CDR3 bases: TGTGCCAGCAGCTGGGACAGGGGTAATGAAAAACTGTTTTTT. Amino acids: CASSWDRGNEKLFF.

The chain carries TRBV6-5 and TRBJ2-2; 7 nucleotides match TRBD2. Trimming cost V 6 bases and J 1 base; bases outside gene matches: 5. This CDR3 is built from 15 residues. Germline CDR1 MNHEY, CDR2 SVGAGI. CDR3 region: CASSSGLLNTGELFF. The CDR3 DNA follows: TGTGCCAGCAGCTCGGGACTACTGAACACCGGGGAGCTGTTTTTT.

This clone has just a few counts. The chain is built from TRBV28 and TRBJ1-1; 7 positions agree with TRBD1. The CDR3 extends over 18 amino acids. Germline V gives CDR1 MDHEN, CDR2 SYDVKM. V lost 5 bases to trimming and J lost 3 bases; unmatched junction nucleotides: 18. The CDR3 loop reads CASSLKAPQGVRHTEAFF. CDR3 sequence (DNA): TGTGCCAGCAGTCTCAAAGCCCCCCAGGGGGTACGGCACACTGAAGCTTTCTTT.